The rows below give T cell receptor beta chains drawn from one sample of a study of T cells expressing NK-cell markers. TCRdb re-called the 5' RACE reads; every CDR3 protein appears as one record, without DNA. The listing records roughly 390,000 distinct CDR3 sequences. The sample comprised blood T cells: a sorted CD56 or NKG2C T cell subset, CD4+ or CD8+ T cells, or bulk PBMC T cells (not recorded which). The receptors shown here come from a woman between 45 and 60 years old in good health. Each CDR3 is given with its conserved first and last residue.

V gene: TRBV7-2; J gene: TRBJ2-5; CDR3 protein: CASSPDPRGWETQYF
V gene: TRBV12-3/TRBV12-4; J gene: TRBJ1-6; CDR3 protein: CASRSRDGRNSPLHF
V gene: TRBV28; J gene: TRBJ1-5; CDR3 protein: CASRGGQGTWQPQHF
V gene: TRBV20-1; J gene: TRBJ2-5; CDR3 protein: CSASTSGTRETQYF
V gene: TRBV4-2; J gene: TRBJ2-2; CDR3 protein: CASSQYSGRNTGELFF
V gene: TRBV11-1; J gene: TRBJ2-2; CDR3 protein: CASSLGAATGELFF
V gene: TRBV7-8; J gene: TRBJ1-5; CDR3 protein: CASSLRGRGNGQPQHF
V gene: TRBV7-6; J gene: TRBJ2-5; CDR3 protein: CASSYRLAPKETQYF
V gene: TRBV6-2/TRBV6-3; J gene: TRBJ2-1; CDR3 protein: CATQLGSGNEQFF
V gene: TRBV5-6; J gene: TRBJ2-1; CDR3 protein: CASSNWGLAGANEQFF
V gene: TRBV5-1; J gene: TRBJ2-5; CDR3 protein: CASRTGGGETQYF
V gene: TRBV7-2; J gene: TRBJ1-2; CDR3 protein: CASSLAAAGGYTF
V gene: TRBV9; J gene: TRBJ2-1; CDR3 protein: CASSPHLAGVGNNEQFF
V gene: TRBV20-1; J gene: TRBJ1-2; CDR3 protein: CSARDATNPYGYTF
V gene: TRBV29-1; J gene: TRBJ2-1; CDR3 protein: CSVEDHRVGQFF
V gene: TRBV7-3; J gene: TRBJ2-5; CDR3 protein: CASSLNKGKTQYF
V gene: TRBV14; J gene: TRBJ2-1; CDR3 protein: CASSHSVLANEQFF
V gene: TRBV5-1; J gene: TRBJ2-7; CDR3 protein: CASSWGLGYSYEQYF
V gene: TRBV29-1; J gene: TRBJ2-3; CDR3 protein: CSVDWTSGGDTQYF
V gene: TRBV29-1; J gene: TRBJ2-6; CDR3 protein: CSVVGGIGANVLTF
V gene: TRBV10-2; J gene: TRBJ2-5; CDR3 protein: CASSEPLQAGDKETQYF
V gene: TRBV6-2/TRBV6-3; J gene: TRBJ2-1; CDR3 protein: CASSYSNTLSEQFF
V gene: TRBV20-1; J gene: TRBJ2-7; CDR3 protein: CSARGQGYEQYF
V gene: TRBV5-1; J gene: TRBJ1-3; CDR3 protein: CASSFGRPSGNTIYF
V gene: TRBV20-1; J gene: TRBJ2-1; CDR3 protein: CSARDQGTKIYEQFF
V gene: TRBV5-1; J gene: TRBJ2-7; CDR3 protein: CASSLASGSGAEQYF
V gene: TRBV4-1; J gene: TRBJ2-3; CDR3 protein: CASSQDSPASADTQYF
V gene: TRBV12-3/TRBV12-4; J gene: TRBJ2-7; CDR3 protein: CASSLGRTYEQYF
V gene: TRBV5-6; J gene: TRBJ2-1; CDR3 protein: CASSLKTGTFYNEQFF
V gene: TRBV11-2; J gene: TRBJ1-2; CDR3 protein: CASSKMTGIAYGYTF
V gene: TRBV19; J gene: TRBJ1-2; CDR3 protein: CASSILGGQAGGYTF
V gene: TRBV10-3; J gene: TRBJ1-5; CDR3 protein: CAIRGAGKDQPQHF
V gene: TRBV12-3/TRBV12-4; J gene: TRBJ2-1; CDR3 protein: CASSSSTGAEQFF
V gene: TRBV7-9; J gene: TRBJ1-4; CDR3 protein: CASSSTGVEKLFF
V gene: TRBV12-3/TRBV12-4; J gene: TRBJ2-1; CDR3 protein: CASSSGLAGAFYNEQFF
V gene: TRBV19; J gene: TRBJ2-5; CDR3 protein: CASSVGGAWDQYF
V gene: TRBV10-1; J gene: TRBJ2-2; CDR3 protein: CASSSPLNTGELFF
V gene: TRBV18; J gene: TRBJ2-1; CDR3 protein: CASSPTGTTRNEQFF
V gene: TRBV4-2; J gene: TRBJ2-1; CDR3 protein: CASSQDTNNEQFF
V gene: TRBV7-3; J gene: TRBJ1-1; CDR3 protein: CASSSPGGLAFF
V gene: TRBV7-2; J gene: TRBJ2-7; CDR3 protein: CASSLTGAHPGEQYF
V gene: TRBV12-3/TRBV12-4; J gene: TRBJ2-1; CDR3 protein: CASSLGREREQFF
V gene: TRBV9; J gene: TRBJ2-1; CDR3 protein: CASSVGGGQPNEQFF
V gene: TRBV3-1; J gene: TRBJ1-1; CDR3 protein: CASSRGQLGAEAFF
V gene: TRBV15; J gene: TRBJ2-1; CDR3 protein: CATSNPSGSGGNEQFF
V gene: TRBV12-3/TRBV12-4; J gene: TRBJ2-2; CDR3 protein: CASSLPGQSLFF
V gene: TRBV10-1; J gene: TRBJ2-1; CDR3 protein: CARVTSGRSYNEQFF
V gene: TRBV15; J gene: TRBJ2-5; CDR3 protein: CATSRVKSGSGDQETQYF
V gene: TRBV11-3; J gene: TRBJ2-1; CDR3 protein: CASSLGPSSGEQFF
V gene: TRBV5-1; J gene: TRBJ1-5; CDR3 protein: CASSLHSGYNQPQHF